Below, 30 T cell receptor beta chains from the same sample are listed, as sequenced in a study of early T cells in non-severe SARS-CoV-2 infection. TCRdb analysed the 5' RACE reads with MiXCR anew, one entry per CDR3 protein. The table includes tens of thousands of distinct CDR3 sequences, 11% to 15% detected once. The specimen was whole blood. The receptors were sampled from an adult who was a healthcare worker with PCR-confirmed SARS-CoV-2 infection or an uninfected control (not recorded which).

This clonotype came up many times. V usage is TRBV29-1 and J usage is TRBJ2-3; 8 bases align to TRBD2. The CDR3 extends over 12 amino acids. From germline, CDR1 is SQVTM and CDR2 ANQGSEA. V lost 7 bases to trimming and J lost 0 bases; unmatched junction nucleotides: 0. The CDR3 coding sequence is TGCAGCGGACTAGCGAGCACAGATACGCAGTATTTT. It yields the protein CSGLASTDTQYF.

This clonotype was observed a few times. V is TRBV6-5 and J is TRBJ1-6; no clear D. V gave up 6 bases and J gave up 5 bases, with 11 bases separating them. The CDR3 spans 14 residues. Germline V gene sequence: CDR1 MNHEY, CDR2 SVGAGI. Written as DNA, the CDR3 is TGTGCCAGCAGAGCGCGAGTTAATAATTCACCCCTCCACTTT. It encodes CASRARVNNSPLHF.

This clonotype was seen a handful of times. The CDR3 DNA reads TGCAGTGCTGGGTGGACAGGGGTTTACAATGAGCAGTTCTTC. This sequence encodes CSAGWTGVYNEQFF. The chain is built from TRBV20-1 and TRBJ2-1; 9 bases align to TRBD1. Looked up from germline, CDR1 is DFQATT and CDR2 is SNEGSKA (reference sequence). This CDR3 spans 14 amino acids. Trimming cost V 5 bases and J 4 bases; bases outside gene matches: 6.

This clonotype appeared a few times. The chain employs TRBV18 and TRBJ1-4; no firm D call. CDR1 is KGHSH and CDR2 is LQKENI in the germline V gene. Deletions cut 6 bases from V and 0 bases from J, with 5 bases between. The CDR3 consists of 13 residues. The CDR3 sequence is CASSPSTNEKLFF. CDR3 nucleotides: TGTGCCAGCTCGCCTTCAACTAATGAAAAACTGTTTTTT. The full variable domain, with the rest looked up from reference TRBV18 and TRBJ1-4, is NAGVMQNPRHLVRRRGQEARLRCSPMKGHSHVYWYRQLPEEGLKFMVYLQKENIIDESGMPKERFSAEFPKEGPSILRIQQVVRGDSAAYFCASSPSTNEKLFFGSGTQLSVL.

This rearrangement joins TRBV19 to TRBJ2-3, with TRBD2 matching over 8 bases. There are 16 residues in the CDR3. V gave up 4 bases and J gave up 4 bases; unmatched junction bases: 10. CDR1 is LNHDA and CDR2 is SQIVND in the germline V gene (reference sequence). The CDR3 sequence: CASSNAAGGIADTQYF. In nucleotides, the CDR3 is TGTGCCAGTAGTAATGCTGCGGGGGGTATTGCAGATACGCAGTATTTT.

This clonotype was seen a handful of times. The genes are TRBV29-1 and TRBJ1-5, with D unclear. Germline V gene lookup returns CDR1 SQVTM and CDR2 ANQGSEA. V was cut by 6 bases and J by 2 bases, with 11 bases left in between. The CDR3 is 13 amino acids. CDR3 nucleotides: TGCAGCGTAGTCCCCGGGGGCAATCAGCCCCAGCATTTT. Its protein is CSVVPGGNQPQHF.

This clonotype was seen repeatedly, ten times or more. The CDR3 nucleotides read TGTGCCAGCAGCTTAAACAGGGGGACCTACAATGAGCAGTTCTTC. It encodes CASSLNRGTYNEQFF. The chain links TRBV7-3 to TRBJ2-1; 8 bases align to TRBD1. In germline, CDR1 is SGHTA, CDR2 FQGTGA. This CDR3 is built from 15 residues. The V and J ends lost 1 base and 2 bases, in that order; junction bases with no gene match: 1.

The J gene is TRBJ2-7, the V gene TRBV29-1; 10 positions agree with TRBD1. CDR1 and CDR2 from the germline V gene are SQVTM and ANQGSEA. V shed 5 bases, J shed 6 bases, and the junction held 10 bases outside the gene matches. This CDR3 has 14 residues. The CDR3: CSVTDAGQGREQYF. The CDR3 bases are TGCAGCGTTACCGACGCGGGACAGGGGCGCGAGCAGTACTTC.

The V and J genes are TRBV10-1 and TRBJ2-2; no definite D call. Germline values: CDR1 WNHNN, CDR2 SYGVQD (reference sequence). The CDR3 totals 12 residues. The V end lost 4 bases, the J end lost 5 bases, and 5 bases lay between the germline ends. DNA for the CDR3: TGCGCCAGCAGTGGCTGGACCGGGGAGCTGTTTTTT. Translating gives CASSGWTGELFF.

This clonotype was observed a handful of times. The chain uses TRBV29-1 and TRBJ1-2; D is ambiguous. V was clipped by 3 bases and J by 5 bases, with 10 bases between them. The CDR3 runs to 12 residues. Germline CDR1 and CDR2: SQVTM and ANQGSEA. This CDR3 is CSVEEKPYGYTF. CDR3 nucleotide sequence: TGCAGCGTTGAGGAGAAGCCTTATGGCTACACCTTC.

Regarding this clonotype: A much more abundant neighbour one base away suggests this may be a read error. J is TRBJ1-6 and V is TRBV4-1; no clear D gene. Trimming took off 1 base at V and 6 bases at J, with 10 bases between the two ends. The CDR3 length is 15 residues. Per germline, CDR1 MGHRA and CDR2 YSYEKL. The CDR3 is CASSQGGRCNSPLHF. The DNA of the CDR3 is TGCGCCAGCAGCCAAGGAGGGCGGTGTAATTCACCCCTCCACTTT.

The chain recombines TRBV3-1 with TRBJ2-7; D not certain. The CDR3 contains 14 residues. Germline V lookup: CDR1 LGHDT, CDR2 YNNKEL (reference sequence). V shed 3 bases and J shed 3 bases, with 12 bases lying between them. CDR3 protein: CASSQAQNRYEQYF. DNA of the CDR3: TGTGCCAGCAGCCAGGCCCAGAACCGCTACGAGCAGTACTTC.

The CDR3 region has the DNA TGTGCCAGCACCCCTGGACCCGCAGATACGCAGTATTTT. This codes for CASTPGPADTQYF. V is TRBV9 and J is TRBJ2-3; D unresolved. Germline-derived CDR1 and CDR2 are SGDLS and YYNGEE. This CDR3 spans 13 amino acids. V dropped 6 bases and J dropped 4 bases, with 12 bases sitting between them.

This clonotype was counted at least ten times. The V call is TRBV19, the J call TRBJ2-7, with 10 bases fitting TRBD1. Unmatched junction bases numbered 7, after V lost 5 bases and J lost 3 bases. In germline, CDR1 is LNHDA, CDR2 SQIVND (reference sequence). CDR3 length: 15 amino acids. The CDR3: CASSPTGTGDYEQYF. The CDR3 DNA is TGTGCCAGTAGTCCAACCGGGACAGGGGACTACGAGCAGTACTTC.

This clonotype was counted between two and nine times. CDR3 in amino acids: CASSIQASSYNEQFF. CDR3 in DNA: TGTGCCAGTAGTATCCAGGCCTCCTCCTACAATGAGCAGTTCTTC. The chain has TRBV19 and TRBJ2-1; D is undetermined. CDR1 and CDR2 from the germline V gene are LNHDA and SQIVND (reference sequence). The CDR3 is 15 amino acids. V was trimmed by 3 bases and J by 0 bases, leaving 9 bases between them.

The genes are TRBV2 and TRBJ2-1; TRBD2 aligns across 10 bases. This CDR3 has 10 amino acids. V trimming: 10 bases; J trimming: 12 bases; junction bases outside the gene matches: 3. CDR1 is SNHLY, CDR2 FYNNEI, per germline. The CDR3 loop reads CATLAGGQFF. The DNA for the CDR3 is TGTGCCACCTTAGCGGGGGGGCAGTTCTTC.

This clonotype was counted only a few times. V usage is TRBV3-1 and J usage is TRBJ2-7; D is ambiguous. The V gene lost 1 base and the J gene lost 7 bases, with 11 bases spanning the gap. The V gene's germline CDR1 is LGHDT and CDR2 YNNKEL (reference sequence). CDR3 size: 13 residues. The CDR3 is CASSQVSSGEQYF. The CDR3 DNA follows: TGTGCCAGCAGCCAAGTTAGCTCCGGGGAGCAGTACTTC.

There are many counts of this clonotype. The rearrangement links TRBV6-1 to TRBJ2-1, with 15 bases fitting TRBD2. V lost 7 bases to trimming and J lost 0 bases; unmatched junction nucleotides: 10. The germline V gene encodes CDR1 MNHNS and CDR2 SASEGT. The CDR3 consists of 19 residues. CDR3: CASIFSGLAGGSSYNEQFF. CDR3 nucleotide sequence: TGTGCCAGCATCTTCTCGGGACTAGCGGGGGGTAGCTCCTACAATGAGCAGTTCTTC.

In this sample, this clonotype turned up a few times. This CDR3 is CASSYSGLAGPLYF. CDR3 bases: TGTGCCAGCAGTTACTCAGGACTAGCGGGCCCCCTTTACTTC. The V call is TRBV6-5, the J call TRBJ2-7; 11 bases are a match to TRBD2. V gave up 0 bases and J gave up 13 bases; unmatched junction bases: 8. CDR1 and CDR2 from the germline V gene are MNHEY and SVGAGI. The CDR3 is made up of 14 amino acids.

This clonotype has more than one count but fewer than ten. V and J are TRBV30 and TRBJ1-2; 8 bases align to TRBD1. V lost 4 bases, J lost 4 bases, and 8 bases stayed unmatched. This CDR3 comprises 14 residues. Germline values: CDR1 GTSNPN, CDR2 SVGIG (reference sequence). Written as DNA, the CDR3 is TGTGCCTGGAAGACCAGGGGGCGGCCCTATGGCTACACCTTC. Its protein product is CAWKTRGRPYGYTF. The entire variable domain, with the rest obtained from reference TRBV30 and TRBJ1-2, is as follows: SQTIHQWPATLVQPVGSPLSLECTVEGTSNPNLYWYRQAAGRGLQLLFYSVGIGQISSEVPQNLSASRPQDRQFILSSKKLLLSDSGFYLCAWKTRGRPYGYTFGSGTRLTVV.

CDR3 sequence reads: CSVEGPQREQFF. CDR3 bases: TGCAGCGTTGAAGGTCCCCAGAGGGAGCAGTTCTTC. The gene calls are TRBV29-1 and TRBJ2-1; D gene unclear. Germline V gives CDR1 SQVTM, CDR2 ANQGSEA. Trimming pared 1 base from V and 10 bases from J, leaving 11 bases between. This CDR3 region has 12 residues.

This clonotype was seen more than once but under ten times. The chain combines TRBV7-8 with TRBJ2-1, with D hard to call. This CDR3 is 14 amino acids long. The ends were cut back, 5 bases at V and 5 bases at J, with 13 bases in the middle. Germline V CDR1 and CDR2: SGHVS, FQNEAQ. DNA of the CDR3: TGTGCCAGCAGCCCACTATTGCTCCACAATGAGCAGTTCTTC. Translation: CASSPLLLHNEQFF.

This clonotype was counted many times. The V gene is TRBV3-1, the J gene TRBJ2-7; possible D gene TRBD2, 6 bases. The CDR3 runs to 12 residues. Trimming stripped 7 bases from V and 6 bases from J, with 13 bases between. Germline CDR1 and CDR2: LGHDT and YNNKEL (reference sequence). CDR3 nucleotide sequence: TGTGCCAGCACCCGAAGGGGAGGCGAGCAGTACTTC. Its protein product is CASTRRGGEQYF.

The CDR3 sequence: CAITPGQEETQYF. DNA of the CDR3: TGTGCCATCACGCCAGGGCAAGAAGAGACCCAGTACTTC. V is TRBV10-3 and J is TRBJ2-5; D might be TRBD1 (5 bases). Trimming shortened V by 7 bases and J by 3 bases, and 12 bases separated the two germline ends. CDR3 length equals 13 residues. Germline V gene lookup returns CDR1 ENHRY and CDR2 SYGVKD.

V is TRBV9 and J is TRBJ2-3; tentative D call: TRBD1 (6 bases). V dropped 4 bases and J dropped 2 bases, with 17 bases sitting between them. The CDR3 sequence is 16 residues long. Germline CDR1 is SGDLS and CDR2 is YYNGEE. CDR3 coding DNA: TGTGCCAGCAGCCGGACCACGACAGGAGTCACAGATACGCAGTATTTT. Encoded protein: CASSRTTTGVTDTQYF.

V is TRBV19 and J is TRBJ2-2; TRBD2 matches 10 bases. The CDR3 runs 15 residues. The V and J ends lost 6 bases and 2 bases, in that order; junction bases with no gene match: 3. Germline loops: CDR1 LNHDA, CDR2 SQIVND (reference sequence). The CDR3 protein is CASRQLAGNTGELFF. CDR3 DNA sequence: TGTGCCAGTAGGCAACTAGCGGGAAACACCGGGGAGCTGTTTTTT.

This rearrangement joins TRBV18 to TRBJ2-7; D gene uncertain. This CDR3 is built from 13 residues. The ends were cut back, 6 bases at V and 3 bases at J, with 12 bases in the middle. CDR1 and CDR2 (germline): KGHSH, LQKENI. CDR3 sequence: CASSPFPVYEQYF. CDR3 DNA: TGTGCCAGCTCCCCTTTTCCCGTCTACGAGCAGTACTTC.

The chain combines TRBV11-2 with TRBJ2-7, with 9 positions matching TRBD2. With V trimmed by 5 bases and J by 1 base, 9 bases remained unmatched. Per the germline V gene, CDR1 is SGHAT and CDR2 is FQNNGV. This CDR3 spans 16 amino acids. Here the CDR3 reads CASSPVSGRQSYEQYF. The CDR3 DNA is TGTGCCAGCAGCCCTGTAAGCGGGAGGCAATCCTACGAGCAGTACTTC.

This chain links TRBV7-3 with TRBJ2-2; D call uncertain. This CDR3 contains 12 residues. Germline lookup yields CDR1 SGHTA and CDR2 FQGTGA. V was cut by 5 bases and J by 6 bases, with 7 bases left in between. The CDR3 reads CASSARPGELFF. In DNA form, the CDR3 reads TGTGCCAGCAGCGCCCGCCCCGGGGAGCTGTTTTTT.

This sequence joins TRBV20-1 and TRBJ2-3, with TRBD2 matching 10 bases. Germline CDR1 reads DFQATT; CDR2 reads SNEGSKA (reference sequence). This CDR3 has 15 residues. V was clipped by 0 bases and J by 2 bases; unmatched bases: 2. CDR3 protein: CSARELAGHTDTQYF. CDR3 DNA sequence: TGCAGTGCTAGAGAACTAGCGGGACACACAGATACGCAGTATTTT.